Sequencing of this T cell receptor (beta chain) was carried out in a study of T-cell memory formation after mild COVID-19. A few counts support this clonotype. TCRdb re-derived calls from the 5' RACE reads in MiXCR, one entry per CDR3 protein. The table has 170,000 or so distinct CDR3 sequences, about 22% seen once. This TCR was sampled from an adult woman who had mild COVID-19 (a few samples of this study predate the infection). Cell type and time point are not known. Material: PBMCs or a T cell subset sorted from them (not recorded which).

The CDR3 DNA follows: TGCGCCAGCAGCCAAGTCTGGCTAGCGGGAGAAGATACGCAGTATTTT. Residues: CASSQVWLAGEDTQYF. V gene TRBV4-3 combines with J gene TRBJ2-3, with TRBD2 matching over 10 bases. Trimming at V came to 1 base and at J to 5 bases, leaving 6 bases not matched to a gene. Germline V gene lookup returns CDR1 LGHNA and CDR2 YSLEER. The length of the CDR3 is 16 residues.